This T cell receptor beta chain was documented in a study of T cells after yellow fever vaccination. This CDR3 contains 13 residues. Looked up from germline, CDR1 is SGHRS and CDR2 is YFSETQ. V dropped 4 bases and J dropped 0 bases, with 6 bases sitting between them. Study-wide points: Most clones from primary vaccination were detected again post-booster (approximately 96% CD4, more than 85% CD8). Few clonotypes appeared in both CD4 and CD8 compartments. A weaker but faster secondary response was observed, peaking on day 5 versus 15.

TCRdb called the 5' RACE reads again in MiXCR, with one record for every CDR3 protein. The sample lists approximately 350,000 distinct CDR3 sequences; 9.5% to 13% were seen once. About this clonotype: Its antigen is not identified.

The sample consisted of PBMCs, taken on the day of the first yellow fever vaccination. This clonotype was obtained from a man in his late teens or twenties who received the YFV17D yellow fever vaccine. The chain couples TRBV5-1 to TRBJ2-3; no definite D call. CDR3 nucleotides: TGCGCCAGCAGCCCTATTAGCACAGATACGCAGTATTTT. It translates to CASSPISTDTQYF.